The T cell receptor beta chain described here comes from a study of CD8 T cells in Susac syndrome. The CDR3 sequence is 14 residues long. The V end lost 8 bases, the J end lost 4 bases, and 14 bases lay between the germline ends. Reverse transcription used about 0.45 to 1 ug RNA and random hexamers. A multiplex approach, immunoSEQ multiplex PCR, amplified TCR beta CDR3 across 54 Vbeta and 13 Jbeta. TCRdb called the immunoSEQ multiplex PCR reads again in MiXCR, with one record for every CDR3 protein. The sample contains roughly 120,000 distinct CDR3 sequences, approximately 95% of which appear only once. Isolation of CD8+ and CD4+ T cells was performed negatively, whereas enrichment of TEMRA cells was done by FACS. This clonotype was found a few times.

Material: CD8+ T cells from PBMCs. V is TRBV12-3 or TRBV12-4 and J is TRBJ2-2, with D hard to call. This TCR was recovered from a human donor with multiple sclerosis. CDR3 protein: CASSSTGSTGELFF. CDR3 bases: TGTGCCAGCTCGAGCACCGGGTCCACCGGGGAGCTGTTTTTT.